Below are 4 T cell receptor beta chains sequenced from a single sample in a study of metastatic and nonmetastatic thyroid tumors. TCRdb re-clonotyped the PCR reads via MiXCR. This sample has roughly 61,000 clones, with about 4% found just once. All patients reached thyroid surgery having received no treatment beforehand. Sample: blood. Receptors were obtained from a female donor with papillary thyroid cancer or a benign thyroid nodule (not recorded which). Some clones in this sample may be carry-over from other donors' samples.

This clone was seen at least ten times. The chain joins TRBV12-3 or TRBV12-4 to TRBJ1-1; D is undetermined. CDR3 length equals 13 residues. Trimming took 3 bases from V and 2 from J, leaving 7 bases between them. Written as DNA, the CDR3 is TGTGCCAGCAGTTTCGAGCGAAACACTGAAGCTTTCTTT. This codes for CASSFERNTEAFF.

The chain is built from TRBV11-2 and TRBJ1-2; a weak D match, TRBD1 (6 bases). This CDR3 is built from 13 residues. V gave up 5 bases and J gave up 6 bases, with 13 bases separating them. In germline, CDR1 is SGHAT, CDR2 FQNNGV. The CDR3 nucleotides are TGTGCCAGCAGCCAACAGGGATACCATGGCTACACCTTC. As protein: CASSQQGYHGYTF.

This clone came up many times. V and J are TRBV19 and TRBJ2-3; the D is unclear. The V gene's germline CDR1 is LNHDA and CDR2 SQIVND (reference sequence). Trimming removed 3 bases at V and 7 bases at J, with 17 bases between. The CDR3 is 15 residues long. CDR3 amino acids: CASSISLLAVYTQYF. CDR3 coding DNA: TGTGCCAGTAGTATTTCTTTGCTGGCGGTTTATACGCAGTATTTT.

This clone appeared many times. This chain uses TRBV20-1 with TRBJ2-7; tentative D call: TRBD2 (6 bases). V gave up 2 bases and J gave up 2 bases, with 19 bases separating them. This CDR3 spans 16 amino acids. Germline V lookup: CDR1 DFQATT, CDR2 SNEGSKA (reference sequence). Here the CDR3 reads CSARTLRDFQTYEQYF. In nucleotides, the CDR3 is TGCAGTGCTAGAACCCTCCGGGACTTCCAGACCTACGAGCAGTACTTC.